This T cell receptor (beta chain) appears in the sequencing data of a study of cytomegalovirus exposure and HLA in healthy donors. Per the germline V gene, CDR1 is MNHEY and CDR2 is SMNVEV (reference sequence). V shed 6 bases, J shed 6 bases, and the junction held 10 bases outside the gene matches. The CDR3 consists of 14 residues. Donors were drawn from the approximately 120-subject validation cohort, separate from the roughly 670-subject first cohort. TCRdb's copy holds only in-frame clones and misses some; the assay was immunoSEQ multiplex PCR. The table shows around 250,000 clones, with around 90% occurring only once.

The sequencing input was PBMCs. The rearrangement links TRBV27 to TRBJ2-7, with 8 bases that match TRBD1. This TCR came from a woman between 18 and 30 years old in good health and CMV-seronegative. CDR3 nucleotide sequence: TGTGCCAGCAGCCCCGGGACAGGCTTCTCCGAGCAGTACTTC. It encodes CASSPGTGFSEQYF.